This entry is about one T cell receptor beta chain. This clone's antigen is unknown. No much larger clonotype is one base removed from it; base qualities were not supplied. TCRbeta CDR3 regions were amplified from genomic DNA by means of the immunoSEQ Assay, a bias-controlled multiplex PCR. The paper's processing steps were these. Nucleated cell counts per sample were estimated from amplification of reference gene primers within the assay. To quantify the absolute abundance of each unique TCRbeta CDR3 rearrangement, sequence reads were collapsed and filtered. Productive Simpson clonality was computed per sample as the square root of Simpson's diversity index over productive rearrangements. What TCRdb holds here is the immuneACCESS table cut down to in-frame rearrangements. Part of the clones is not present; checked against another copy, under half of the missing clones reflect an unresolved V gene, and the others are unexplained. That table is the source of V, J and clone size, and D and trimming were worked out from the DNA. The sample data list over 300,000 clones, and roughly 90% of these were observed just once. The top ten clonotypes cover approximately 1% of the sample.

Enrolling through a virtual design, the prospective study's participants ranged in age from roughly 18 to 90 years and lived across roughly 23 United States geographic areas. To assign participants to cohorts, the prospective study relied on clinical history that participants themselves reported in a screening survey and a study questionnaire. In the prospective study, whole blood, serum and a nasopharyngeal or oropharyngeal swab were collected from each participant by mobile phlebotomists. Participants in the prospective study had the option to provide additional blood draws and questionnaires over a roughly 2-month period. Prospective study blood samples were shipped either frozen or at room temperature before DNA extraction. The sample originates from a study of blood T cell repertoires in COVID-19 (TCRdb year 2020). As for the study more broadly: The collaborator samples originated in the United States, Italy and Spain and spanned the acute and convalescent phases of COVID-19. The prospective study material was composed of cDNA or gDNA derived from T cells, B-cell-depleted T cells, or PBMCs. Deeply sampled blood TCRbeta repertoires from subjects exposed to, actively infected with, or recovered from COVID-19 were included in the dataset. The repertoires were made available in a free public database intended to serve as a resource for research on the immune response to SARS-CoV-2. Samples came from the ongoing ImmuneRACE study (first 160 participants) plus 1,254 subjects from 6 global collaborators. Sample metadata almost always included a de-identified subject ID, COVID-19 status, age in years and sex. Where available, HLA class I and class II types were obtained from metadata supplied by the sample provider rather than from assay-based typing. Findings and caveats that apply to the study as a whole: How much clinical and demographic metadata was included differed by source and by participant, and the metadata was provided uncurated.

CDR3 length: 15 amino acids, cysteine to phenylalanine. Only the CDR3 part of the read is kept: 45 bases, read in frame from the first base. The germline V gene (reference sequence) specifies LNHDA as CDR1 and SQIVND as CDR2. Trimming takes 4 bases off V and 0 bases off J; junction bases not matched to a gene: 5. This clonotype was obtained from a woman aged 30 to 39 with acute COVID-19. Material for sequencing was PBMCs or T cells enriched from blood (not recorded which). The sequence is built from TRBV19 and TRBJ1-1; a stretch of 7 junction bases matches TRBD1. CDR3 sequence: CASSRGTAMNTEAFF. The sequenced DNA: TGTGCCAGTAGTAGGGGGACAGCCATGAACACTGAAGCTTTCTTT.